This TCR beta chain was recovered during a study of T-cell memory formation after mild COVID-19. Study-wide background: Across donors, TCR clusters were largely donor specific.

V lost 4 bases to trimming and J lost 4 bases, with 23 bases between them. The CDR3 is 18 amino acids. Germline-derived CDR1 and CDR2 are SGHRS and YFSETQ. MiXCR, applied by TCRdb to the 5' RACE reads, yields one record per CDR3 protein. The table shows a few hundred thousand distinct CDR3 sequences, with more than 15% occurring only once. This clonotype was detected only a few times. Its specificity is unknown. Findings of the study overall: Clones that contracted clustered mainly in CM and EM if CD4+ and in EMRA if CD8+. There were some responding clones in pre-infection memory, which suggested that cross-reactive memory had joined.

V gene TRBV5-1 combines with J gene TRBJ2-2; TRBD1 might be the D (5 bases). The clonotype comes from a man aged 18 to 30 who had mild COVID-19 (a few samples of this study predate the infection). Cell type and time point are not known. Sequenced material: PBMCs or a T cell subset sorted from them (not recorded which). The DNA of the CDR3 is TGCGCCAGCAGCCAATCACTGGAGACAGCAGGCCTCACCGGGGAGCTGTTTTTT. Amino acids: CASSQSLETAGLTGELFF.